Listed here are 24 T cell receptor beta chains from one sample, sequenced in a study of cytomegalovirus exposure and HLA in healthy donors. PCR involved 60 Vbeta and 13 Jbeta primers. This table comes from immunoSEQ multiplex PCR, and its TCRdb copy is limited to in-frame clones, with some not included. Of over 130,000 clones listed, 80% are singletons. The specimen was PBMCs. These receptors all stem from a man aged 50-60 years in good health and CMV-seronegative.

The chain employs TRBV6-4 and TRBJ1-5; perhaps TRBD1 as D (6 bases). CDR3 length: 14 residues. Germline values: CDR1 MRHNA, CDR2 SNTAGT. V was pared by 4 bases and J by 3 bases, with 10 bases between. CDR3 coding DNA: TGTGCCAGCAGTGCCACAGGGTTCAATCAGCCCCAGCATTTT. This translates into CASSATGFNQPQHF.

This clone came up a few times. V gene TRBV11-2 combines with J gene TRBJ2-7, with 9 bases matching TRBD1. This CDR3 comprises 14 residues. Trimming took 4 bases from V and 6 from J; bases not matched to a gene: 7. The V gene's germline CDR1 is SGHAT and CDR2 FQNNGV. The CDR3 nucleotides read TGTGCCAGCAGCTATGGGACAGGGACTCGCGAGCAGTACTTC. Translating it yields CASSYGTGTREQYF.

The J gene is TRBJ2-5, the V gene TRBV5-1, with 10 bases lining up with TRBD1. In germline, CDR1 is SGHRS, CDR2 YFSETQ. V gave up 4 bases and J gave up 5 bases; unmatched junction bases: 8. The length of the CDR3 is 15 residues. The CDR3 sequence: CASSARDRGGETQYF. CDR3 DNA: TGCGCCAGCAGCGCCCGGGACAGGGGTGGGGAGACCCAGTACTTC.

Worth noting for this clone: In the same sample, other DNA sequences code for this CDR3. The V call is TRBV30, the J call TRBJ2-3; 13 nucleotides line up with TRBD2. The CDR3 is 17 residues long. Germline V gene lookup returns CDR1 GTSNPN and CDR2 SVGIG (reference sequence). The junction had 9 bases not matched to a gene; V was cut back by 2 bases and J by 4 bases. Here the CDR3 DNA reads TGTGCCTGGAGTCCGGGACTAGCGGGGCATGGGGCAGATACGCAGTATTTT. Translation: CAWSPGLAGHGADTQYF.

V gene TRBV7-8 combines with J gene TRBJ1-6; TRBD1 is a possible D gene (6 bases). V was cut by 1 base and J by 5 bases, with 9 bases left in between. The CDR3 is 15 amino acids. Germline values: CDR1 SGHVS, CDR2 FQNEAQ. The CDR3 DNA reads TGTGCCAGCAGCTTAGGGACAGTGAATAATTCACCCCTCCACTTT. Amino acids: CASSLGTVNNSPLHF.

The gene calls are TRBV7-9 and TRBJ2-7, with D uncertain. The germline V and J ends were trimmed by 1 base and 1 base, with 8 bases remaining between them. Per the germline V gene, CDR1 is SEHNR and CDR2 is FQNEAQ (reference sequence). This CDR3 region has 14 residues. The CDR3 loop is CASSLDPTSYEQYF. CDR3 coding DNA: TGTGCCAGCAGCTTAGATCCGACTTCCTACGAGCAGTACTTC.

The chain joins TRBV6-1 to TRBJ1-4; maybe TRBD1 (5 bases). Trimming pared 0 bases from V and 8 bases from J, leaving 13 bases between. This CDR3 is built from 15 residues. Germline V gene sequence: CDR1 MNHNS, CDR2 SASEGT. Here the CDR3 DNA reads TGTGCCAGCAGTGAAGCGCAAAGGGGCTCGGAAAAACTGTTTTTT. It codes for CASSEAQRGSEKLFF.

This sequence joins TRBV5-1 and TRBJ2-3, with a possible D match to TRBD1 (6 bases). The germline V and J ends were trimmed by 2 bases and 0 bases, with 10 bases remaining between them. The length of the CDR3 is 15 residues. Germline V lookup: CDR1 SGHRS, CDR2 YFSETQ. For the CDR3, the DNA is TGCGCCAGCAGCTTCGGACAGCTCAGCACAGATACGCAGTATTTT. Amino acid sequence: CASSFGQLSTDTQYF.

The chain employs TRBV5-8 and TRBJ1-2, with D uncertain. The CDR3 contains 14 residues. The V end lost 4 bases, the J end lost 5 bases, and 15 bases lay between the germline ends. Germline lookup yields CDR1 SGHTS and CDR2 YDEGEE. CDR3 coding DNA: TGTGCCAGCAGCCCAAAATCGACACAGTATGGCTACACCTTC. Amino acid sequence: CASSPKSTQYGYTF.

The chain is built from TRBV13 and TRBJ2-3, with a possible D match to TRBD1 (5 bases). CDR1 and CDR2 (germline): PRHDT, FYEKMQ (reference sequence). The CDR3 has 12 amino acids. V lost 5 bases and J lost 3, with 6 bases in between. The CDR3 loop is CASSPGTDTQYF. Written as DNA, the CDR3 is TGTGCCAGCAGCCCAGGGACAGATACGCAGTATTTT.

The rearrangement joins TRBV6-6 to TRBJ2-5; possibly TRBD1 for D (6 bases). The CDR3 length is 15 residues. Germline V lookup: CDR1 MNHNY, CDR2 SVGAGI (reference sequence). Trimming removed 5 bases at V and 1 base at J, with 14 bases between. CDR3 nucleotide sequence: TGTGCCAGCAGTCGTCCAGGGGTTGGCCAAGAGACCCAGTACTTC. It translates to CASSRPGVGQETQYF.

This chain links TRBV11-3 with TRBJ2-1; 7 nucleotides align to TRBD1. Germline V CDR1 and CDR2: SGHNT, YENEEA. This CDR3 has 15 amino acids. Trimming removed 5 bases from V and 0 bases from J; junction bases left unmatched: 4. The chain's CDR3 is CASSAQGNSYNEQFF. Written as DNA, the CDR3 is TGTGCCAGCAGCGCACAGGGGAACTCCTACAATGAGCAGTTCTTC.

V is TRBV11-3 and J is TRBJ2-5; tentative D call: TRBD1 (6 bases). Germline V gene lookup returns CDR1 SGHNT and CDR2 YENEEA. The ends were cut back, 5 bases at V and 5 bases at J, with 18 bases in the middle. This CDR3 contains 15 residues. DNA of the CDR3: TGTGCCAGCAGCGAAATTCACAGGGATGGGGAGACCCAGTACTTC. Its translation is CASSEIHRDGETQYF.

The chain has TRBV6-5 and TRBJ1-5; the match to TRBD1 covers 9 bases. Germline V gene lookup returns CDR1 MNHEY and CDR2 SVGAGI. With V trimmed by 5 bases and J by 2 bases, 4 bases remained unmatched. The CDR3 runs to 15 residues. DNA of the CDR3: TGTGCCAGCAGTCCTTGGGACAGGGGCAATCAGCCCCAGCATTTT. It codes for CASSPWDRGNQPQHF.

The chain links TRBV7-9 to TRBJ1-3; the match to TRBD1 covers 7 bases. Germline V gene sequence: CDR1 SEHNR, CDR2 FQNEAQ (reference sequence). This CDR3 spans 18 amino acids. After removal of 1 base from V and 0 bases from J, the junction contained 9 bases not matched to a gene. This CDR3 reads CASSLEGTARASGNTIYF. CDR3 coding DNA: TGTGCCAGCAGCTTAGAGGGGACAGCCCGGGCCTCTGGAAACACCATATATTTT.

The chain carries TRBV28 and TRBJ2-3; D is perhaps TRBD2 (6 bases). This CDR3 is 15 amino acids long. Germline lookup yields CDR1 MDHEN and CDR2 SYDVKM. The V and J ends lost 6 bases and 4 bases respectively, with 17 bases between them. In DNA form, the CDR3 reads TGTGCCAGCAGCGTGGGGGGAAGCCTATCAGATACGCAGTATTTT. Translation: CASSVGGSLSDTQYF.

The chain employs TRBV6-5 and TRBJ1-1; no clear D. Germline V gene sequence: CDR1 MNHEY, CDR2 SVGAGI. The CDR3 sequence is 13 residues long. Trimming shortened V by 11 bases and J by 0 bases, and 13 bases separated the two germline ends. CDR3 nucleotide sequence: TGTGCCGGCCTAGATTCGGTGAACACTGAAGCTTTCTTT. Translating it yields CAGLDSVNTEAFF.

This chain connects TRBV27 to TRBJ2-7; 12 bases are shared with TRBD1. The CDR3 spans 15 residues. CDR1 and CDR2 (germline): MNHEY, SMNVEV (reference sequence). The V and J ends lost 4 bases and 5 bases, in that order; junction bases with no gene match: 6. In DNA form, the CDR3 reads TGTGCCAGCAGTTCCGGGACAGGGGGCTTCAACGAGCAGTACTTC. Translating it yields CASSSGTGGFNEQYF.

This sequence joins TRBV12-5 and TRBJ2-1; D call uncertain. Germline values: CDR1 LGHNT, CDR2 FRNRAP. CDR3 length: 15 amino acids. V gave up 2 bases and J gave up 5 bases, with 13 bases separating them. DNA of the CDR3: TGTGCTAGTGGTTTGCGTTACTCCCAAAACAATGAGCAGTTCTTC. It translates to CASGLRYSQNNEQFF.

The chain has TRBV14 and TRBJ1-6; D is perhaps TRBD1 (5 bases). V gave up 2 bases and J gave up 0 bases, with 11 bases separating them. CDR3 length equals 17 residues. The germline gives CDR1 SGHDN, CDR2 FVKESK. The CDR3 coding sequence is TGTGCCAGCAGCCAATTTCGACAGCTCTCCTATAATTCACCCCTCCACTTT. This sequence encodes CASSQFRQLSYNSPLHF.

This clone was detected a few times. This chain's CDR3 is CASSVGPPGLAGVYEQYF. The CDR3 DNA sequence: TGTGCCAGCAGCGTAGGGCCCCCGGGACTAGCGGGAGTCTACGAGCAGTACTTC. J is TRBJ2-7 and V is TRBV9; 14 nucleotides match TRBD2. CDR1 SGDLS and CDR2 YYNGEE come from the germline V gene. This CDR3 spans 18 amino acids. The V and J ends lost 0 bases and 3 bases, in that order; junction bases with no gene match: 8. The variable domain in full, with the rest retrieved from reference TRBV9 and TRBJ2-7, is DSGVTQTPKHLITATGQRVTLRCSPRSGDLSVYWYQQSLDQGLQFLIQYYNGEERAKGNILERFSAQQFPDLHSELNLSSLELGDSALYFCASSVGPPGLAGVYEQYFGPGTRLTVT.

This clone was seen a few times. This rearrangement joins TRBV10-2 to TRBJ1-4; D is possibly TRBD1 (6 bases). The CDR3 has 14 residues. Germline V gene lookup returns CDR1 WSHSY and CDR2 SAAADI. The ends were cut back, 5 bases at V and 0 bases at J, with 7 bases in the middle. The DNA for the CDR3 is TGCGCCAGCAGTACAGGGTCAACTAATGAAAAACTGTTTTTT. Its translation is CASSTGSTNEKLFF.

This clone was seen a few times. The chain combines TRBV6-6 with TRBJ2-2; D perhaps matches TRBD1 (6 bases). In germline, CDR1 is MNHNY, CDR2 SVGAGI (reference sequence). The CDR3 is 15 amino acids. The ends were cut back, 8 bases at V and 4 bases at J, with 17 bases in the middle. CDR3 nucleotides: TGTGCCAGCCGAGGGGGAGACAGGACCACCGGGGAGCTGTTTTTT. Translated, it gives CASRGGDRTTGELFF.

J is TRBJ2-1 and V is TRBV11-2; 13 bases line up with TRBD2. The CDR3 contains 16 residues. CDR1 and CDR2 from the germline V gene are SGHAT and FQNNGV. V dropped 2 bases and J dropped 8; count of bases not matched to a gene: 6. CDR3 protein: CASSLFTSGGADEQFF. As DNA, the CDR3 is TGTGCCAGCAGCTTATTTACTAGCGGGGGGGCTGATGAGCAGTTCTTC.